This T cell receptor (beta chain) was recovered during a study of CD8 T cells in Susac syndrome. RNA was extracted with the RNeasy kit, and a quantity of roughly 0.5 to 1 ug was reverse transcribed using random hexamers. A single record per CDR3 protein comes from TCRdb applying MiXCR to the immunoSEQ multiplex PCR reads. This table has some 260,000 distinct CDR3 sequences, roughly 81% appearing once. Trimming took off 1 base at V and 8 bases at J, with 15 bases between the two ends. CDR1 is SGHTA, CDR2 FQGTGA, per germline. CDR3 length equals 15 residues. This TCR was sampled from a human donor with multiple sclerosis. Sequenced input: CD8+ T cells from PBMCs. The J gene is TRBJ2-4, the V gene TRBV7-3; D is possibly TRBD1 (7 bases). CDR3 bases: TGTGCCAGCAGCTTAAGTCCCAGGGGGGCGGACATTCAGTACTTC. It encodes CASSLSPRGADIQYF. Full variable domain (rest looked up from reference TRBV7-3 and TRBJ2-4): GAGVSQTPSNKVTEKGKYVELRCDPISGHTALYWYRQSLGQGPEFLIYFQGTGAADDSGLPNDRFFAVRPEGSVSTLKIQRTERGDSAVYLCASSLSPRGADIQYFGAGTRLSVL.